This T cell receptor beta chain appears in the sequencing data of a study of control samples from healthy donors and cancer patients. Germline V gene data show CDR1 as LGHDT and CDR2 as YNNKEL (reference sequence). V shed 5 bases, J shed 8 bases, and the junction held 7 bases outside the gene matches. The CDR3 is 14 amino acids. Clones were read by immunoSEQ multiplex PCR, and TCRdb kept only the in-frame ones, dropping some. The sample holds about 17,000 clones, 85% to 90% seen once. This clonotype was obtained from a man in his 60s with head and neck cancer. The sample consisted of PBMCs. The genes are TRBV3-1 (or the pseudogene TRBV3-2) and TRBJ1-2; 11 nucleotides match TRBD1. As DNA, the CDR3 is TGTGCCAGCAGCGTTAGGACAGGGGGCATAGGCTACACCTTC. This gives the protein CASSVRTGGIGYTF.